Listed here are 2 T cell receptor beta chains from one sample, sequenced in a study of blood T cell repertoires in COVID-19. Sequenced by immunoSEQ multiplex PCR; TCRdb stores in-frame clones only, minus some. The data contain a few hundred thousand clones, 75% to 95% of them seen just once; the ten biggest clones take up under 3%. Sequencing used peripheral blood. The receptors here all came from a person aged 18-30 years with COVID-19, enrolled during active disease.

The chain links TRBV3-1 (or the pseudogene TRBV3-2) to TRBJ2-2; possible D gene TRBD2, 6 bases. Between the trimmed V and J ends, which lost 11 bases and 4 bases, there was a span of 8 bases. The germline CDR1 and CDR2 sequences are LGHDT and YNNKEL (reference sequence). CDR3 length: 11 amino acids. The CDR3 here is CAWRGTGELFF. The CDR3 nucleotides are TGTGCCTGGCGGGGCACCGGGGAGCTGTTTTTT.

This clone was seen more than once but under ten times. This chain joins TRBV5-5 and TRBJ1-1; tentative D call: TRBD1 (6 bases). Germline V gene sequence: CDR1 SGHKS, CDR2 YYEKEE (reference sequence). V was clipped by 2 bases and J by 1 base, with 15 bases between them. The length of the CDR3 is 16 residues. The CDR3 DNA follows: TGTGCCAGCAGCTTACTACAGGGCTCATCGAACACTGAAGCTTTCTTT. Protein: CASSLLQGSSNTEAFF.